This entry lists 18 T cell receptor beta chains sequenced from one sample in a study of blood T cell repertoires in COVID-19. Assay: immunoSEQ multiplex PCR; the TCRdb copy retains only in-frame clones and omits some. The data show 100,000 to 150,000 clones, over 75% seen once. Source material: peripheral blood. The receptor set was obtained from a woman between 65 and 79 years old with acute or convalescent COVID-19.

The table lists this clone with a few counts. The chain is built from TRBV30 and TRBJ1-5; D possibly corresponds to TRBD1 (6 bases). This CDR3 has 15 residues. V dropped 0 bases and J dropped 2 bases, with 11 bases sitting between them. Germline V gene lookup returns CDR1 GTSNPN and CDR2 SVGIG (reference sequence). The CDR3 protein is CAWSVEGGGNQPQHF. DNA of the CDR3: TGTGCCTGGAGTGTGGAGGGGGGGGGCAATCAGCCCCAGCATTTT.

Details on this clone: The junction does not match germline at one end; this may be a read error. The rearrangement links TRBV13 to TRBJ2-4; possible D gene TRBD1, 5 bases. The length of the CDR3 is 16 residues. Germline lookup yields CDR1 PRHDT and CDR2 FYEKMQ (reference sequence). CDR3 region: CASSLRTLGAKNIQYF. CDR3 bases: TGTGCCAGCAGCCTGAGGACGCTAGGGGCCAAGAACATTCAGTACTTC.

CDR3 in amino acids: CASSLGRASGGFNEQFF. The DNA of the CDR3 is TGTGCCAGCAGCTTAGGTCGGGCTAGCGGGGGGTTCAATGAGCAGTTCTTC. The gene calls are TRBV11-3 and TRBJ2-1; 11 bases map to TRBD2. The V segment lost 1 base and the J segment 6 bases; nucleotides outside the gene matches: 8. CDR3 size: 17 residues. Germline V lookup: CDR1 SGHNT, CDR2 YENEEA. Based on the CDR3 plus reference TRBV11-3 and TRBJ2-1, the full variable domain is EAGVVQSPRYKIIEKKQPVAFWCNPISGHNTLYWYLQNLGQGPELLIRYENEEAVDDSQLPKDRFSAERLKGVDSTLKIQPAELGDSAVYLCASSLGRASGGFNEQFFGPGTRLTVL.

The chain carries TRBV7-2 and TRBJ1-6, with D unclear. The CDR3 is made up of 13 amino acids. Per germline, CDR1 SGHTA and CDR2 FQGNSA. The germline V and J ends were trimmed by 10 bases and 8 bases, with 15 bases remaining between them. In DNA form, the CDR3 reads TGTGCCACGAGGGCTTTTCAGGATTCACCCCTCCACTTT. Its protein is CATRAFQDSPLHF.

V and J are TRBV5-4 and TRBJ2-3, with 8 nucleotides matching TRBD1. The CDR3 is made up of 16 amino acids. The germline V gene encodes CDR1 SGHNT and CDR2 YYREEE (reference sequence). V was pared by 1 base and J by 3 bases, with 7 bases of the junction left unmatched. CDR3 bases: TGTGCCAGCAGCTTGAGTGTCGGACAGGGAACAGATACGCAGTATTTT. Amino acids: CASSLSVGQGTDTQYF.

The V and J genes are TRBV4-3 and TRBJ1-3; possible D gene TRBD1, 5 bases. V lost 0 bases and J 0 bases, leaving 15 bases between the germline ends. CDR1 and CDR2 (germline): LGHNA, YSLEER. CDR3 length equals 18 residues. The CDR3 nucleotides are TGCGCCAGCAGCCAAGAGTCGGGACTTTCCACCTCTGGAAACACCATATATTTT. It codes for CASSQESGLSTSGNTIYF.

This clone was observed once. The CDR3 DNA follows: TGTGCCAGCAGCCTGACAGCGGGGAACCAAGAGACCCAGTACTTC. Translating gives CASSLTAGNQETQYF. This chain uses TRBV4-2 with TRBJ2-5; TRBD2 matches at 7 bases. CDR3 length: 15 residues. Losses at the gene ends were 4 bases for V and 0 bases for J; bases not matched to a gene: 5. Germline CDR1 is LGHNA and CDR2 is YNFKEQ.

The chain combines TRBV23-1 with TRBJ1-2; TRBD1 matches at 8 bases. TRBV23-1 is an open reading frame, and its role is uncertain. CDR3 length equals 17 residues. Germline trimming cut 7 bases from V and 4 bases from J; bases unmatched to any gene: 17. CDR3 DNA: TGCGCCAGCAATAATAGACAGGGGCTATGCTGGCCCTATGGCTACACCTTC. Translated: CASNNRQGLCWPYGYTF.

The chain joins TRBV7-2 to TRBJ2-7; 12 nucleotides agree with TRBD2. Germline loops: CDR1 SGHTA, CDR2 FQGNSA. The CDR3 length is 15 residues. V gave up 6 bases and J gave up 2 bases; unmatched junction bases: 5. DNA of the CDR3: TGTGCCAGCAGTCTCGGACTAGCGGGGCCCTACGAGCAGTACTTC. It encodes CASSLGLAGPYEQYF.

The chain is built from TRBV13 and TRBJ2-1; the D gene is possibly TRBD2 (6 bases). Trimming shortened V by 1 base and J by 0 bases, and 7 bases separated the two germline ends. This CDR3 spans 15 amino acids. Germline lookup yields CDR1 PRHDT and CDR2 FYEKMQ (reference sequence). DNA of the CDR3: TGTGCCAGCAGCTTAGAGACTAGCTCCTACAATGAGCAGTTCTTC. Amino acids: CASSLETSSYNEQFF. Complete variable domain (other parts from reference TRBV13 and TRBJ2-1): AAGVIQSPRHLIKEKRETATLKCYPIPRHDTVYWYQQGPGQDPQFLISFYEKMQSDKGSIPDRFSAQQFSDYHSELNMSSLELGDSALYFCASSLETSSYNEQFFGPGTRLTVL.

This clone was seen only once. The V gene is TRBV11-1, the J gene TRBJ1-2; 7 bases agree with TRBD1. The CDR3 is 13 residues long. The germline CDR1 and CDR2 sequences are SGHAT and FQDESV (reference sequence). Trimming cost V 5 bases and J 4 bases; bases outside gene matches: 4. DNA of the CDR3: TGTGCCAGCAGCCAGGGACAGACCTATGGCTACACCTTC. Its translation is CASSQGQTYGYTF. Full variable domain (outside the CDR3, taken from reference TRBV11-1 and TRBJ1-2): EAEVAQSPRYKITEKSQAVAFWCDPISGHATLYWYRQILGQGPELLVQFQDESVVDDSQLPKDRFSAERLKGVDSTLKIQPAELGDSAMYLCASSQGQTYGYTFGSGTRLTVV.

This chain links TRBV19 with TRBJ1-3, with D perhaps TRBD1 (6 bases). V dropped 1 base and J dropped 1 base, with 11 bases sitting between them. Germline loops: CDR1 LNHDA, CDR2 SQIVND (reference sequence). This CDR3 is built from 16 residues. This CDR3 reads CASSIATGLSGNTIYF. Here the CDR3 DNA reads TGTGCCAGTAGTATAGCCACAGGGCTATCTGGAAACACCATATATTTT.

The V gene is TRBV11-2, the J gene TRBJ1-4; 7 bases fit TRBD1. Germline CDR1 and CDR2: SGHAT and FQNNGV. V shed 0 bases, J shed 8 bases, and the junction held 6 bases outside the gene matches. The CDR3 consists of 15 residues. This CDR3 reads CASSLEWTGREKLFF. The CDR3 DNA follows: TGTGCCAGCAGCTTAGAATGGACAGGACGGGAAAAACTGTTTTTT. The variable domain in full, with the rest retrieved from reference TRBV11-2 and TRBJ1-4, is EAGVAQSPRYKIIEKRQSVAFWCNPISGHATLYWYQQILGQGPKLLIQFQNNGVVDDSQLPKDRFSAERLKGVDSTLKIQPAKLEDSAVYLCASSLEWTGREKLFFGSGTQLSVL.

The CDR3 DNA reads as TGTGCCAGCAGCATGTGGACAGGGGGGACAGATACGCAGTATTTT. The encoded protein is CASSMWTGGTDTQYF. The chain links TRBV7-9 to TRBJ2-3; 10 bases line up with TRBD1. After removal of 5 bases from V and 3 bases from J, the junction contained 5 bases not matched to a gene. Germline V CDR1 and CDR2: SEHNR, FQNEAQ (reference sequence). The CDR3 spans 15 residues.

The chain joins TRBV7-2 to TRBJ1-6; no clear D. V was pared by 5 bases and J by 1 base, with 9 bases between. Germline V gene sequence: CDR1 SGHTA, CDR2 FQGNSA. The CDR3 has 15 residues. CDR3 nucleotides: TGTGCCAGCAGCCCGACACCTTCCTATAATTCACCCCTCCACTTT. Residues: CASSPTPSYNSPLHF.

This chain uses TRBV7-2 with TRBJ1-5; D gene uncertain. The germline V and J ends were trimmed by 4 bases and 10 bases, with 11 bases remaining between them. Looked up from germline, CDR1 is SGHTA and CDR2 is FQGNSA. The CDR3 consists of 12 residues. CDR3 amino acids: CASSSPVGPQHF. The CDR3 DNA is TGTGCCAGCAGCTCACCCGTCGGTCCCCAGCATTTT.

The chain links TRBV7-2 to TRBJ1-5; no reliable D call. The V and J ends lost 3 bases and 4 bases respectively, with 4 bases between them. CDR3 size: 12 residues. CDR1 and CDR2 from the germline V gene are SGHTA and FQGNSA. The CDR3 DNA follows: TGTGCCAGCAGCTTCCTTAATCAGCCCCAGCATTTT. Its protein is CASSFLNQPQHF.

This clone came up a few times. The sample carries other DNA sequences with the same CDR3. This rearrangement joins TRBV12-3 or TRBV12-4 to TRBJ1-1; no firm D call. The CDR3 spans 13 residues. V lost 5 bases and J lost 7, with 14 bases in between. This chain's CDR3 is CASSHGRVSEAFF. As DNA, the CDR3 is TGTGCCAGCAGTCATGGGAGAGTGAGTGAAGCTTTCTTT.